Listed here are 9 T cell receptor beta chains from one sample, sequenced in a study of cytomegalovirus exposure and HLA in healthy donors. TCRdb's copy holds only in-frame clones and misses some; the assay was immunoSEQ multiplex PCR. The sample consists of about 330,000 clones, roughly 87% of them appearing once. Sequenced input: PBMCs. The receptors here all came from a woman aged 25 to 39 in good health and CMV-seropositive.

This clone was recorded only once. The chain joins TRBV28 to TRBJ2-1; the D is unclear. Germline CDR1 and CDR2: MDHEN and SYDVKM. Trimming cost V 6 bases and J 9 bases, with 12 bases left between them. This CDR3 region has 12 residues. CDR3 loop: CASRTRLGEQFF. The CDR3 coding sequence is TGTGCCAGCAGAACCCGCCTCGGTGAGCAGTTCTTC.

The rearrangement uses TRBV7-9 and TRBJ1-2; D might be TRBD1 (5 bases). V lost 8 bases and J lost 4, with 8 bases in between. The CDR3 consists of 11 residues. The germline V gene has CDR1 SEHNR and CDR2 FQNEAQ (reference sequence). CDR3 residues: CASGAVYGYTF. The CDR3 region has the DNA TGTGCCAGCGGGGCCGTCTATGGCTACACCTTC.

This clone was picked up one time. The CDR3 DNA follows: TGTGCCAGCAGTTTATCTTCGCGATCCTACGAGCAGTACTTC. Translated: CASSLSSRSYEQYF. J is TRBJ2-7 and V is TRBV27; D is uncertain. The V gene's germline CDR1 is MNHEY and CDR2 SMNVEV (reference sequence). CDR3 length: 14 amino acids. The germline V and J ends were trimmed by 0 bases and 1 base, with 7 bases remaining between them.

A few counts support this clone. The CDR3 protein is CASSLTGFQPQHF. Written as DNA, the CDR3 is TGTGCCAGCAGTTTAACAGGGTTTCAGCCCCAGCATTTT. The V call is TRBV28, the J call TRBJ1-5, with a possible D match to TRBD1 (6 bases). The V end lost 2 bases, the J end lost 6 bases, and 8 bases lay between the germline ends. Germline V gene data show CDR1 as MDHEN and CDR2 as SYDVKM. The CDR3 loop spans 13 amino acids. The full variable domain, its missing parts supplied by reference TRBV28 and TRBJ1-5, is DVKVTQSSRYLVKRTGEKVFLECVQDMDHENMFWYRQDPGLGLRLIYFSYDVKMKEKGDIPEGYSVSREKKERFSLILESASTNQTSMYLCASSLTGFQPQHFGDGTRLSIL.

This chain links TRBV7-9 with TRBJ2-3; D might be TRBD1 or TRBD2, each matching 5 bases. The CDR3 has 16 amino acids. V gave up 2 bases and J gave up 1 base, with 13 bases separating them. Germline-derived CDR1 and CDR2 are SEHNR and FQNEAQ (reference sequence). CDR3 protein: CASSLRGVGRTDTQYF. The CDR3 region has the DNA TGTGCCAGCAGCTTACGAGGGGTTGGGCGCACAGATACGCAGTATTTT.

This clone came up once. The chain joins TRBV7-9 to TRBJ2-3; 11 positions match TRBD2. This CDR3 spans 16 amino acids. J lost 2 bases, V lost 6 bases, and 7 bases had no gene match. Germline V gives CDR1 SEHNR, CDR2 FQNEAQ (reference sequence). CDR3 loop: CASRQGTSGLTDTQYF. As DNA, the CDR3 is TGTGCCAGCAGGCAAGGGACTAGCGGCCTCACAGATACGCAGTATTTT.

For the CDR3, the DNA is TGCGCCAGCAGCTTGCTACTCACAGATACGCAGTATTTT. As protein: CASSLLLTDTQYF. The chain combines TRBV5-1 with TRBJ2-3, with D hard to call. The CDR3 sequence is 13 residues long. V lost 1 base to trimming and J lost 2 bases, with 5 bases between them. Germline CDR1 SGHRS, CDR2 YFSETQ.

The chain recombines TRBV7-3 with TRBJ2-7; 8 nucleotides align to TRBD2. CDR3 length: 14 residues. Germline CDR1 is SGHTA and CDR2 is FQGTGA. Trimming took 0 bases from V and 6 from J; bases not matched to a gene: 4. The CDR3 loop is CASSLTGRATEQYF. CDR3 bases: TGTGCCAGCAGCTTAACCGGGAGGGCCACCGAGCAGTACTTC.

The V call is TRBV30, the J call TRBJ1-1, with D unresolved. CDR1 GTSNPN and CDR2 SVGIG come from the germline V gene (reference sequence). This CDR3 comprises 11 residues. Trimming stripped 3 bases from V and 12 bases from J, with 14 bases between. DNA for the CDR3: TGTGCCTGGAGAGCCCCTAAATGGACTTTCTTT. This translates into CAWRAPKWTFF.